This T cell receptor beta chain was sequenced for a study of cytomegalovirus exposure and HLA in healthy donors. Primers: 60 Vbeta forward and 13 Jbeta reverse. Data came from immunoSEQ multiplex PCR; TCRdb stores just in-frame clones and leaves some out. This specimen shows tens of thousands of clones; the ten leading clones hold just over 5.5%. General study points: Being productive about 87% or about 30% of the time was typical of most TCR beta V segments in an earlier analysis. When analyzed later, a missense DCLRE1C variant was found to be linked to TCR beta V- and J-gene trimming.

The CDR3 covers 13 residues. The germline V gene encodes CDR1 SGHAT and CDR2 FQDESV (reference sequence). Trimming shortened V by 5 bases and J by 6 bases, and 13 bases separated the two germline ends. Worth noting for this clone: The antigen is unknown.

Specimen: PBMCs. The chain joins TRBV11-1 to TRBJ1-1; D may be TRBD1 (5 bases). This clonotype originated in a girl aged 10-17 years in good health and CMV-seropositive. The chain's CDR3 is CASSPTEGAEAFF. The CDR3 nucleotides read TGTGCCAGCAGCCCGACAGAAGGTGCTGAAGCTTTCTTT.